The 11 T cell receptor beta chains presented below share a single source sample, sequenced in a study of T cells in Graves' hyperthyroidism and ophthalmopathy (dated by TCRdb to the late 2010s). The library was prepared using multiplex PCR. The run used an Illumina HiSeq 2000. TCR beta CDR3 regions were amplified from RNA transcripts. For the first round of RT-PCR on the TCR CDR3, the HTBI primer set was used together with the Qiagen OneStep RT-PCR kit. In-frame beta chains were kept once TCRdb had trimmed the public reads at Q25 with fastp and called clones with MiXCR. Merged by CDR3 protein, the rows form single entries marked with the most common genes and DNA. The table for this sample lists over 350,000 distinct CDR3 sequences; approximately 18% of them were counted only once. Over 35% of the sample lies in the top ten. Sequencing was performed on blood. These receptors originate from a man between 18 and 35 years old with Graves' ophthalmopathy.

Ten or more counts support this clonotype. This sequence joins TRBV3-1 and TRBJ1-6; the D gene is possibly TRBD1 (6 bases). The germline gives CDR1 LGHDT, CDR2 YNNKEL (reference sequence). The CDR3 covers 16 residues. The V end was cut by 3 bases, the J end by 7 bases, with 16 bases between. CDR3 amino acids: CASSQPSGAGNSPLHF. CDR3 bases: TGTGCCAGCAGCCAGCCATCGGGGGCAGGGAATTCACCCCTCCACTTT.

This clonotype was found many times. CDR3: CASSPRGVYSNQPQHF. CDR3 sequence (DNA): TGTGCCAGCAGCCCCCGGGGGGTATATAGCAATCAGCCCCAGCATTTT. The chain carries TRBV27 and TRBJ1-5, with D perhaps TRBD1 (5 bases). Germline CDR1 reads MNHEY; CDR2 reads SMNVEV (reference sequence). The CDR3 contains 16 residues. V lost 6 bases to trimming and J lost 0 bases, with 15 bases between them.

This clonotype was detected only a few times. The chain uses TRBV20-1 and TRBJ2-5; D gene ambiguous. The V gene lost 3 bases and the J gene lost 9 bases, with 2 bases spanning the gap. CDR1 is DFQATT, CDR2 SNEGSKA, per germline (reference sequence). CDR3 size: 8 residues. The CDR3 DNA reads TGCAGTGCTAGTCCCCAGTACTTC. This gives the protein CSASPQYF.

There are many counts of this clonotype. V gene TRBV11-2 combines with J gene TRBJ1-1; no firm D call. CDR1 is SGHAT, CDR2 FQNNGV, per germline. Trimming left V 2 bases short and J 2 bases short, with 6 bases between. The CDR3 spans 13 residues. CDR3 bases: TGTGCCAGCAGCTTAACGGACAACACTGAAGCTTTCTTT. The encoded protein is CASSLTDNTEAFF.

V usage is TRBV29-1 and J usage is TRBJ2-7; possibly TRBD1 for D (6 bases). The ends were cut back, 4 bases at V and 7 bases at J, with 17 bases in the middle. Germline V CDR1 and CDR2: SQVTM, ANQGSEA. CDR3 length equals 13 residues. The CDR3 spells CSVGLGQGIEQYF. The DNA for the CDR3 is TGCAGCGTTGGATTGGGGCAGGGGATTGAGCAGTACTTC.

This clonotype was picked up many times. The chain couples TRBV2 to TRBJ1-5, with D unclear. CDR3 size: 13 residues. V was trimmed by 6 bases and J by 3 bases, leaving 9 bases between them. Germline V gives CDR1 SNHLY, CDR2 FYNNEI. The CDR3 protein is CASSLGYNQPQHF. Written as DNA, the CDR3 is TGTGCCAGCAGCCTAGGCTACAATCAGCCCCAGCATTTT.

This clonotype was seen repeatedly, ten times or more. The gene calls are TRBV6-1 and TRBJ2-3, with 12 positions matching TRBD2. V dropped 6 bases and J dropped 5; count of bases not matched to a gene: 9. Per germline, CDR1 MNHNS and CDR2 SASEGT. This CDR3 comprises 16 residues. CDR3 sequence (DNA): TGTGCCAGCAGGTCTAGCGGGGGGGCCGGTGGAGATACGCAGTATTTT. Its translation: CASRSSGGAGGDTQYF.

Many counts were recorded for this clonotype. The chain is built from TRBV2 and TRBJ1-5; D call uncertain. CDR3 length: 15 residues. CDR1 and CDR2 (germline): SNHLY, FYNNEI. The ends were cut back, 1 base at V and 0 bases at J, with 7 bases in the middle. The CDR3 nucleotides read TGTGCCAGCAGTGAAGGCAGAACTAGCAATCAGCCCCAGCATTTT. Amino acid sequence: CASSEGRTSNQPQHF.

This clonotype came up many times. The V gene is TRBV20-1, the J gene TRBJ2-3; 12 bases fit TRBD2. The CDR3 loop spans 16 amino acids. The V segment lost 3 bases and the J segment 2 bases; nucleotides outside the gene matches: 6. Germline CDR1 reads DFQATT; CDR2 reads SNEGSKA (reference sequence). The chain's CDR3 is CSARKTSGGLTDTQYF. In DNA, the CDR3 is TGCAGTGCTAGGAAGACTAGCGGGGGCCTCACAGATACGCAGTATTTT.

With respect to this clonotype: This is likely a read error, given that the CDR3 carries no conserved phenylalanine or tryptophan at its end. The rearrangement uses TRBV6-1 and TRBJ1-1; D unclear. This CDR3 has 12 residues. The germline V gene has CDR1 MNHNS and CDR2 SASEGT. V shed 4 bases and J shed 6 bases, with 9 bases lying between them. The CDR3 DNA reads TGTGCCAGCAGTGTGCGGGATGCTGAAGCTTTCCTT. This sequence encodes CASSVRDAEAFL.

There are many counts of this clonotype. This CDR3 is CASSSTGAGTEAFF. The DNA for the CDR3 is TGTGCCAGCAGTTCTACAGGGGCGGGCACTGAAGCTTTCTTT. This chain links TRBV12-3 or TRBV12-4 with TRBJ1-1; TRBD1 agrees at 7 bases. The V segment lost 4 bases and the J segment 4 bases; nucleotides outside the gene matches: 6. CDR3 length equals 14 residues.